This TCR beta chain was obtained from a study of response to subunit inactivated influenza vaccine. General study results and limits: Few additional T cells are recruited per seasonal influenza vaccination, authors suggested.

A single record per CDR3 protein comes from TCRdb applying MiXCR to the RT-PCR reads. The sample has 650,000 to 850,000 distinct CDR3 sequences, roughly 14% seen once. On this clonotype: Its antigen is undetermined.

This CDR3 contains 17 residues. Germline assignment: CDR1 ENHRY and CDR2 SYGVKD. V lost 3 bases and J lost 1; bases outside the gene matches: 7. The receptor's source is a man aged 45-65 years who received an inactivated influenza vaccine. This chain links TRBV10-3 with TRBJ2-7, with 12 positions matching TRBD2. This sample comprised PBMCs from blood, obtained around 15 days before vaccination. In DNA form, the CDR3 reads TGTGCCATCAGTGATCGGGGACTAGCGGGTTCTTCCTACGAGCAGTACTTC. It translates to CAISDRGLAGSSYEQYF.